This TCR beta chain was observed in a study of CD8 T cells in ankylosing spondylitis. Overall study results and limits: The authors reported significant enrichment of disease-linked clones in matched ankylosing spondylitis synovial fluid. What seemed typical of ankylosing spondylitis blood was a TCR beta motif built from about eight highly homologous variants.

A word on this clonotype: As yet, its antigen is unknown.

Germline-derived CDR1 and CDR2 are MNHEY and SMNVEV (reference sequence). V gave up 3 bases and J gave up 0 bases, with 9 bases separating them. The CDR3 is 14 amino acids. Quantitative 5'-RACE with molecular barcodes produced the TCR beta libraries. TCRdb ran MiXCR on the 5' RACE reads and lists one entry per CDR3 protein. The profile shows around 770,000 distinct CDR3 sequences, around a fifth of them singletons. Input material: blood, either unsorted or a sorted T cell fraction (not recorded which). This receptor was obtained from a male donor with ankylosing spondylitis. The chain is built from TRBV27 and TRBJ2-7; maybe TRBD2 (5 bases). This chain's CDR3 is CASSFSSLSYEQYF. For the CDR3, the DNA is TGTGCCAGCAGTTTTTCTAGCCTCTCCTACGAGCAGTACTTC.